This T cell receptor beta chain was sequenced in a study of cytomegalovirus exposure and HLA in healthy donors. Study outcomes and limitations: Later analysis suggested links between common viral pathogens and several top significant clusters.

Germline CDR1 is MNHEY and CDR2 is SVGAGI. Trimming cost V 7 bases and J 4 bases, with 13 bases left between them. The CDR3 totals 13 residues. With respect to this clone: Its antigen is unidentified.

The study ran its PCR with 60 Vbeta and 13 Jbeta primers. In the authors' methods: It was a later analysis that counted about 80 million unique TCR beta chains, of which about 10 million were shared. Generated by immunoSEQ multiplex PCR, the TCRdb table keeps only in-frame clones and is missing some. That table gives V, J and clone size, and the DNA gave D and trimming. The sample includes about 130,000 clones, 65% to 85% of them seen just once. This clonotype originated in a boy younger than 18 in good health and CMV-seronegative. This rearrangement joins TRBV6-5 to TRBJ1-1, with D possibly matching TRBD1 (5 bases). Sample: PBMCs. CDR3 amino acids: CASMGRGVTEAFF. CDR3 nucleotide sequence: TGTGCCAGCATGGGCCGGGGGGTCACTGAAGCTTTCTTT.